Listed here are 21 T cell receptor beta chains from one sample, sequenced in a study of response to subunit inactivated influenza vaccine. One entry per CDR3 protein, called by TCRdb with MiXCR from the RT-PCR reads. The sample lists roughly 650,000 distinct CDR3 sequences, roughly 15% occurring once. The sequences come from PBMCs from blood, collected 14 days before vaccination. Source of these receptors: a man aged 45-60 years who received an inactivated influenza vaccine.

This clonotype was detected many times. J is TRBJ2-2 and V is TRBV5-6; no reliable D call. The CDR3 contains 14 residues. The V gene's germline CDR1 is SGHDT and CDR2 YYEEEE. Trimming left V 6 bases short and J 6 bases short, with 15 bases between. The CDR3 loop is CASKVTPQAGELFF. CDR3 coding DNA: TGTGCCAGCAAGGTCACTCCGCAGGCCGGGGAGCTGTTTTTT.

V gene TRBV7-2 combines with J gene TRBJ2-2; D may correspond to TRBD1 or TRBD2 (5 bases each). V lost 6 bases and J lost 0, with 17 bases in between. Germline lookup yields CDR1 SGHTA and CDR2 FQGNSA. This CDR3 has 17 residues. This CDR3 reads CASSPWGFNTNTGELFF. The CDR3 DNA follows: TGTGCCAGCAGTCCATGGGGGTTTAACACGAACACCGGGGAGCTGTTTTTT.

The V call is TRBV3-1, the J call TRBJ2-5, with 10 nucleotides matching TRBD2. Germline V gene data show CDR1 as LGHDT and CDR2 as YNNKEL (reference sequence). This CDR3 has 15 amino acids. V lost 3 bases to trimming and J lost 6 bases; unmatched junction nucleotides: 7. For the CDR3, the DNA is TGTGCCAGCAGCCACATAAGCGGGGGGGCGAAGACCCAGTACTTC. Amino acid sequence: CASSHISGGAKTQYF.

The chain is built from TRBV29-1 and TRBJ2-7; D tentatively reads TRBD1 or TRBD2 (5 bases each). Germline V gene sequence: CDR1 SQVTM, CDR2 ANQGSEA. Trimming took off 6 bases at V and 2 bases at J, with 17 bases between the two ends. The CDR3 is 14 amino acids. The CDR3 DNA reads TGCAGCGTCCGACCCGGGACCGAGGCCTACGAGCAGTACTTC. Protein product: CSVRPGTEAYEQYF.

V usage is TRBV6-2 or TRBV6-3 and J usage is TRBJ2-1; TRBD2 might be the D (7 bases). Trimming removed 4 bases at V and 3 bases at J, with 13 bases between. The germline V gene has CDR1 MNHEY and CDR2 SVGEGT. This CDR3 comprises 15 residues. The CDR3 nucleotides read TGTGCCAGCAGTTTAGGGGGGGCAGGCTACAATGAGCAGTTCTTC. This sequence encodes CASSLGGAGYNEQFF.

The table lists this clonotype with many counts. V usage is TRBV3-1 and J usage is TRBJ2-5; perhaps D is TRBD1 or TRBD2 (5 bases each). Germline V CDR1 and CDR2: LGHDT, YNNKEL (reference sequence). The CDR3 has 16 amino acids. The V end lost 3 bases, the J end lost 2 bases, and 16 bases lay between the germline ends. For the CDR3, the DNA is TGTGCCAGCAGCCATTCTCAACGAGGGGTACAAGAGACCCAGTACTTC. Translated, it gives CASSHSQRGVQETQYF.

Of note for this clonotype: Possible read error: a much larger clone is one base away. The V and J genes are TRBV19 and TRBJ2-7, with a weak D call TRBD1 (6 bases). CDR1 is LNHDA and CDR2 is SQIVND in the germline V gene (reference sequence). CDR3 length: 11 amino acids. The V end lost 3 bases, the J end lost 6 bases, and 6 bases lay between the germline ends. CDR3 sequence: CASSMGAEQYF. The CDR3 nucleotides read TGTGCCAGTAGTATGGGGGCCGAGCAGTACTTC.

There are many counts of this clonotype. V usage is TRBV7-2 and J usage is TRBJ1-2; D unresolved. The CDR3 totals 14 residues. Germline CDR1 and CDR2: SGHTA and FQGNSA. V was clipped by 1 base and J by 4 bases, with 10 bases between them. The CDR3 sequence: CASSLDGGSYGYTF. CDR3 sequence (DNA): TGTGCCAGCAGCTTAGATGGAGGATCCTATGGCTACACCTTC.

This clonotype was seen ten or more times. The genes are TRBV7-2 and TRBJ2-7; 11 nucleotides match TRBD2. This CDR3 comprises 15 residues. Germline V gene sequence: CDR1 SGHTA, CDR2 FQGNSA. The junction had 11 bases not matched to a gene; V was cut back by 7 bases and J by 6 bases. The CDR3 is CASNEELAGVGEQYF. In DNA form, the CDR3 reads TGTGCCAGCAACGAAGAACTAGCGGGAGTAGGCGAGCAGTACTTC.

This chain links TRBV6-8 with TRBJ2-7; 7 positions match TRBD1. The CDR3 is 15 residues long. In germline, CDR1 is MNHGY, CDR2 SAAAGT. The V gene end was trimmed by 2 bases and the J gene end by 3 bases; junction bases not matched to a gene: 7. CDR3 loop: CASSYIRDSDYEQYF. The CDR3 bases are TGTGCCAGCAGTTACATTCGGGACAGCGACTACGAGCAGTACTTC.

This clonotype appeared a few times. DNA of the CDR3: TGCGCCAGCAGCTTGGTAGGGGCGAACTATGGCTACACCTTC. Translating gives CASSLVGANYGYTF. This chain connects TRBV5-1 to TRBJ1-2; possible D gene TRBD1, 5 bases. CDR3 size: 14 residues. CDR1 is SGHRS and CDR2 is YFSETQ in the germline V gene. Trimming removed 0 bases at V and 2 bases at J, with 8 bases between.

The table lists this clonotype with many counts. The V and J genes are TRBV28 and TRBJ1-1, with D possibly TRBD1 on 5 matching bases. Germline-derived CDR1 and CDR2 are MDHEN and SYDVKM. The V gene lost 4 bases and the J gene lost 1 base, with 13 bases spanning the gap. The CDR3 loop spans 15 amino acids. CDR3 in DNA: TGTGCCAGCAGTTACCCAATCGGACAGAACACTGAAGCTTTCTTT. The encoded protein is CASSYPIGQNTEAFF.

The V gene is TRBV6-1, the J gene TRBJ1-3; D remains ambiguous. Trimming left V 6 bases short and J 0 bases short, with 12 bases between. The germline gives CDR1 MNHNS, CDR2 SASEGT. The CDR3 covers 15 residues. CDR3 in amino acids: CASRPAWSSGNTIYF. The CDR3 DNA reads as TGTGCCAGCAGACCCGCTTGGAGCTCTGGAAACACCATATATTTT.

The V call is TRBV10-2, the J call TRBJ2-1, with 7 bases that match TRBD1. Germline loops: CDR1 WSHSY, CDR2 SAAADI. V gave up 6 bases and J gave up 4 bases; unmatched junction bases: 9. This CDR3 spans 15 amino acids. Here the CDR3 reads CASSSGTAEYNEQFF. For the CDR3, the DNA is TGCGCCAGCAGCTCCGGGACAGCAGAATACAATGAGCAGTTCTTC.

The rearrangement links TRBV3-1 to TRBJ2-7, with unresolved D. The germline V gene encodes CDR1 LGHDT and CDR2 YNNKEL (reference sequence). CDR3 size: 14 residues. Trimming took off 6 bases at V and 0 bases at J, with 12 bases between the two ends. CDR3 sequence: CASSPAATSYEQYF. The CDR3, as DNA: TGTGCCAGCAGTCCCGCCGCCACCTCCTACGAGCAGTACTTC.

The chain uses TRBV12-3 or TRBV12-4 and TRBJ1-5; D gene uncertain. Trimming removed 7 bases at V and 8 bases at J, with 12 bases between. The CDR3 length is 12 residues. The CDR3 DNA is TGTGCCAGCACCTCCCGGTTCGAGCCCCAGCATTTT. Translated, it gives CASTSRFEPQHF.

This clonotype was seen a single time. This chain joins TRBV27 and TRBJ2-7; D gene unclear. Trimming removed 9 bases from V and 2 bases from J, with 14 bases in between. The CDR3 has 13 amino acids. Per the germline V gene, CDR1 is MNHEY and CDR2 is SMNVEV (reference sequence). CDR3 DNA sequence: TGTGCCAGTCGCCCGCCAGACACCTACGAGCAGTACTTC. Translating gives CASRPPDTYEQYF.

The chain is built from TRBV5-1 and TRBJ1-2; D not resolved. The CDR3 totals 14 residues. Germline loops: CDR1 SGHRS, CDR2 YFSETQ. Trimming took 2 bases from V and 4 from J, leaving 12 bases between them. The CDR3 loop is CASSFSFSVYGYTF. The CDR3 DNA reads TGCGCCAGCAGCTTCTCTTTCAGCGTCTATGGCTACACCTTC.

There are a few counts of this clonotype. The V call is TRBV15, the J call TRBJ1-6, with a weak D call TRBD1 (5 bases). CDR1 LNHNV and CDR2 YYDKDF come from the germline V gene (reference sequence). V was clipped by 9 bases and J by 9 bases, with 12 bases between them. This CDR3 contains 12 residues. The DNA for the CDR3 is TGTGCCACGGGGAGGGGCGGTTCACCCCTCCACTTT. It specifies CATGRGGSPLHF. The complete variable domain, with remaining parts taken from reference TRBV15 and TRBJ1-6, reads DAMVIQNPRYQVTQFGKPVTLSCSQTLNHNVMYWYQQKSSQAPKLLFHYYDKDFNNEADTPDNFQSRRPNTSFCFLDIRSPGLGDTAMYLCATGRGGSPLHFGNGTRLTVT.

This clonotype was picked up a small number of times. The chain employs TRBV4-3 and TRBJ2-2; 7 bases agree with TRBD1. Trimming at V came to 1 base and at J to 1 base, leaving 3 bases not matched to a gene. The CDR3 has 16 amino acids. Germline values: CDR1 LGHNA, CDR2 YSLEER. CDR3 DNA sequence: TGCGCCAGCAGCCAAGCGGCAGGGGGGAACACCGGGGAGCTGTTTTTT. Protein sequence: CASSQAAGGNTGELFF.

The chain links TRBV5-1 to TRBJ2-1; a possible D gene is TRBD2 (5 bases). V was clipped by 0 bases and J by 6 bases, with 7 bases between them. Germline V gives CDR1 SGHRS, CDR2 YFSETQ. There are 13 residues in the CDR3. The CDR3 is CASSLGRLNEQFF. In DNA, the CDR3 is TGCGCCAGCAGCTTGGGGAGGCTCAATGAGCAGTTCTTC.